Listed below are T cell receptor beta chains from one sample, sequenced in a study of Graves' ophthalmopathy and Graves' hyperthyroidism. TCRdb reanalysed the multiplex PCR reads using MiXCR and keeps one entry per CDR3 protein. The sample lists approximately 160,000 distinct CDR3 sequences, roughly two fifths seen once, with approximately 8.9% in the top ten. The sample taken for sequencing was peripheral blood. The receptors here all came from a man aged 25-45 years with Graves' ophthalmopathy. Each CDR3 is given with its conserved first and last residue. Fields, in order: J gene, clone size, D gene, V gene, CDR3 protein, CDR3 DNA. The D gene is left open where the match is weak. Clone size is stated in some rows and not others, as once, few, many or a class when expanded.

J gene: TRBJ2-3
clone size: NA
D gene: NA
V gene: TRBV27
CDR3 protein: CASFLVVTDTQYF
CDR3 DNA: TGTGCCAGCTTCTTGGTCGTGACAGATACGCAGTATTTT

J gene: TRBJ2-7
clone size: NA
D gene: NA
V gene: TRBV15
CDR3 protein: CATSRGATGVHEQYF
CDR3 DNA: TGTGCCACCAGCAGAGGGGCCACGGGTGTGCACGAGCAGTACTTC

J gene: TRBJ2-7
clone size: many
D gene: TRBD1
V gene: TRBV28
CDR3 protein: CASNDRGYEQYF
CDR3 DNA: TGTGCCAGCAACGACAGGGGTTACGAGCAGTACTTC

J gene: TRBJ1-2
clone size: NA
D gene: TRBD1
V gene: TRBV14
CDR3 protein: CASSQDRSLYGYTF
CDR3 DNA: TGTGCCAGCAGCCAGGACAGGAGCCTTTATGGCTACACCTTC

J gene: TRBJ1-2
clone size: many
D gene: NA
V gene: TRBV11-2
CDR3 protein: CASSLKTGNLYGYTF
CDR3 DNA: TGTGCCAGCAGCTTGAAAACAGGGAACCTCTATGGCTACACCTTC

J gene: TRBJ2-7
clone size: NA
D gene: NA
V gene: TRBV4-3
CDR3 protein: CASSPREGFPYEQYF
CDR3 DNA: TGCGCCAGCAGCCCTCGAGAGGGGTTTCCCTACGAGCAGTACTTC

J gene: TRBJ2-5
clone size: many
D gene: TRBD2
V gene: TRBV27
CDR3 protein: CASSLGGTRMYQETQYF
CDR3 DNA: TGTGCCAGCAGTCTCGGAGGGACTAGAATGTACCAAGAGACCCAGTACTTC

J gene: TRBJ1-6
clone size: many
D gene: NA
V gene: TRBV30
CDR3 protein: CAWRPTGFVAPLHF
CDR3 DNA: TGTGCCTGGAGACCAACGGGATTCGTCGCTCCCCTCCACTTT

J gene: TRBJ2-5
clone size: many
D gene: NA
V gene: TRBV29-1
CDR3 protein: CSVGRSGVETQYF
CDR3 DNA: TGCAGCGTTGGGCGATCGGGGGTGGAGACCCAGTACTTC

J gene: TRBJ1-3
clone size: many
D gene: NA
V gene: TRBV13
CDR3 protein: CASSSVRFAGDSGNTIYF
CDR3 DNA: TGTGCCAGCAGCTCCGTCCGTTTTGCAGGGGACTCTGGAAACACCATATATTTT

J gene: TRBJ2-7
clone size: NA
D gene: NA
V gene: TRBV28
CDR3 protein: CASGRGEQYF
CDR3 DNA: TGTGCCAGCGGCCGGGGCGAGCAGTACTTC

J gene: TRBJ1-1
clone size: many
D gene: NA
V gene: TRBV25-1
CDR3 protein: CASSRQTNTEAFF
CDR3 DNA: TGTGCCAGCAGTAGACAGACGAACACTGAAGCTTTCTTT

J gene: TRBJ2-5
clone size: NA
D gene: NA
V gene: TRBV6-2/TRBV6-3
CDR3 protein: CASSYGLFGDETQYF
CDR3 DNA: TGTGCCAGCAGTTACGGTCTTTTCGGTGATGAGACCCAGTACTTC

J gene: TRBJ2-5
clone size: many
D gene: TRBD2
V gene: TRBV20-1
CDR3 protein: CSAAELARETQYF
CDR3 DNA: TGCAGTGCTGCTGAACTAGCGAGGGAGACCCAGTACTTC

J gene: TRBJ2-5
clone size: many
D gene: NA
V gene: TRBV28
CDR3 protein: CASSSRLVVETQYF
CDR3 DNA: TGTGCCAGCAGCTCGCGCCTGGTGGTGGAGACCCAGTACTTC

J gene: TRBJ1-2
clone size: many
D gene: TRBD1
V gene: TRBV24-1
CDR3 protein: CATSDQQGDYGYTF
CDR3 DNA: TGTGCCACCAGTGATCAACAGGGGGACTATGGCTACACCTTC

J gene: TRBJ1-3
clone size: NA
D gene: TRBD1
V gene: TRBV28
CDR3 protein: CASSTDRGGVGNTIYF
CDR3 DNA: TGTGCCAGCAGTACCGACAGGGGAGGTGTTGGAAACACCATATATTTT

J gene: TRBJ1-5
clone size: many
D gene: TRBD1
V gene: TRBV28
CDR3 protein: CASSPGTGDLEPQHF
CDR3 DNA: TGTGCCAGCAGTCCCGGAACAGGGGACTTGGAGCCCCAGCATTTT

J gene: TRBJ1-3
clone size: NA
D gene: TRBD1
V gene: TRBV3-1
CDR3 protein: CASSYSPDRNGNTIYF
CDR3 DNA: TGTGCCAGCAGTTACTCCCCGGACAGGAATGGGAACACCATATATTTT

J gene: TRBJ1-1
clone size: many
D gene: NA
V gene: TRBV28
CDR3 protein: CASRFATGTGEAFF
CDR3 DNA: TGTGCCAGCAGGTTTGCGACAGGAACAGGTGAAGCTTTCTTT

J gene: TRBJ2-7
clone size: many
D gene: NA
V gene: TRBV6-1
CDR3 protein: CASSEIEGFDEQYF
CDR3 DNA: TGTGCCAGCAGTGAAATCGAGGGGTTCGACGAGCAGTACTTC

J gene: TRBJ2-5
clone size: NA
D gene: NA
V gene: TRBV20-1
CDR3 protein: CSARGQMYQETQYF
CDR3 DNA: TGCAGTGCTAGAGGCCAGATGTACCAAGAGACCCAGTACTTC

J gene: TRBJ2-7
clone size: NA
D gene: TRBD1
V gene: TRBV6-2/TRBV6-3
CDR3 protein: CASRSGTGKGEQYF
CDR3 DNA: TGTGCCAGCAGATCCGGGACAGGGAAAGGGGAGCAGTACTTC

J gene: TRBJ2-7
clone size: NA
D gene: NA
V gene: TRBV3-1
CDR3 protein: CASSHDGRYEQYF
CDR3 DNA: TGTGCCAGCAGCCACGACGGTAGATACGAGCAGTACTTC

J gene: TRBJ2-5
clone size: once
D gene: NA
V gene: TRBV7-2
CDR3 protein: CASSSDGSETQYF
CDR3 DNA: TGTGCCAGCAGCTCAGACGGATCAGAGACCCAGTACTTC

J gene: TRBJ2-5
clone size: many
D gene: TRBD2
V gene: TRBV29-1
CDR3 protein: CSVASGNGQETQYF
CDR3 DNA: TGCAGCGTTGCCAGCGGGAACGGCCAAGAGACCCAGTACTTC

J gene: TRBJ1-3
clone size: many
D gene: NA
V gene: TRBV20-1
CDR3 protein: CSTQRGEGRGNTIYF
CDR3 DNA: TGCAGCACTCAGAGGGGGGAGGGGAGAGGAAACACCATATATTTT

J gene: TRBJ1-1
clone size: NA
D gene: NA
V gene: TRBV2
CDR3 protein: CASDSGYTEAFF
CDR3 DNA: TGTGCCAGCGACTCAGGTTACACTGAAGCTTTCTTT

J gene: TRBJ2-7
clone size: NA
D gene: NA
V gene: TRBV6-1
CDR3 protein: CASSALSEQYF
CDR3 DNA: TGTGCCAGCAGTGCACTAAGCGAGCAGTACTTC

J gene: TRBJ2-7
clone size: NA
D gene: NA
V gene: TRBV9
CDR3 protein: CASSAGGTTTYEQYF
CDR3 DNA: TGTGCCAGCAGCGCAGGCGGGACGACCACTTACGAGCAGTACTTC

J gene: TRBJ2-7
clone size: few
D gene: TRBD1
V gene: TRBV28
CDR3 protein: CASSLRDRGHEQYF
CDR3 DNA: TGTGCCAGCAGTTTAAGGGACAGGGGCCACGAGCAGTACTTC

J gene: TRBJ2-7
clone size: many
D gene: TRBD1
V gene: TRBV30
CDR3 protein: CAWSGDRGYEQYF
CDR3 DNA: TGTGCCTGGAGTGGGGACAGGGGTTACGAGCAGTACTTC

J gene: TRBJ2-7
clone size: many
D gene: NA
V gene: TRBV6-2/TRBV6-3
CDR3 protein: CASSYSGSLYEQYF
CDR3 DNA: TGTGCCAGCAGTTACTCGGGCAGTCTCTACGAGCAGTACTTC

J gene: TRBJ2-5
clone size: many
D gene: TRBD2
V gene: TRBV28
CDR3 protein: CASSLLPRLAGLEETQYF
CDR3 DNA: TGTGCCAGCAGTCTTCTCCCCCGACTAGCGGGGCTGGAAGAGACCCAGTACTTC

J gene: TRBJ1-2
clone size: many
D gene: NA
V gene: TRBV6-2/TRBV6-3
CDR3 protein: CATSGYYGYTF
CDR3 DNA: TGTGCCACCTCCGGTTACTATGGCTACACCTTC

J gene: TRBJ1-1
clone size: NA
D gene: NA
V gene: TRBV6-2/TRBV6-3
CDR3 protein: CASSVLALMNTEAFF
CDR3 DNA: TGTGCCAGCAGCGTTTTGGCTCTCATGAACACTGAAGCTTTCTTT

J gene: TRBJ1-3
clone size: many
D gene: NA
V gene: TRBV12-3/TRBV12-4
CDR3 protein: CASSLQGSGNTIYF
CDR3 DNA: TGTGCCAGCAGTTTACAGGGCTCTGGAAACACCATATATTTT

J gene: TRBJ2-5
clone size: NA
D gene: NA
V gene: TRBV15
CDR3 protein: CATSRDPGLVGTQYF
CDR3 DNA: TGTGCCACCAGCAGAGATCCCGGCTTAGTTGGTACCCAGTACTTC

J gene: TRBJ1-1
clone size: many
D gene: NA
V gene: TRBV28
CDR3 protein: CASSLVLGPLAPFF
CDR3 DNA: TGTGCCAGCAGTTTAGTTCTCGGGCCCTTGGCGCCTTTCTTT

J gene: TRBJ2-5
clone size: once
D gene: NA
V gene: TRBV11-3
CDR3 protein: CASSRGPRKETQYF
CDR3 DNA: TGTGCCAGCAGCCGGGGCCCGCGGAAAGAGACCCAGTACTTC

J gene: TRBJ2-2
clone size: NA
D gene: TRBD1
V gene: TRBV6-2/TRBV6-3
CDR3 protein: CASSYERTGHNTGELFF
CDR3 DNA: TGTGCCAGCAGCTACGAAAGGACAGGGCATAACACCGGGGAGCTGTTTTTT

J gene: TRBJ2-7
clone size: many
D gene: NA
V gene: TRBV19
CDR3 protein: CASRRRRYSYEQYF
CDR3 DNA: TGTGCCAGTAGACGTCGCCGGTACAGCTACGAGCAGTACTTC

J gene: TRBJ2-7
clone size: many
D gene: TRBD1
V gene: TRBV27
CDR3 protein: CASSLSTGEIYEQYF
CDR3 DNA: TGTGCCAGCAGTTTGTCGACAGGGGAAATCTACGAGCAGTACTTC

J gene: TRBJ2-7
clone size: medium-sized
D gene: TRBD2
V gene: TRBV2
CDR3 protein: CASSEGRRELSYEQYF
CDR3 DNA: TGTGCCAGCAGTGAAGGTCGGCGGGAGCTCTCCTACGAGCAGTACTTC

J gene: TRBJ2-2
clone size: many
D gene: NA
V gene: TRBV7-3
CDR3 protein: CASSLRGPTNTGELFF
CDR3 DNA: TGTGCCAGCAGCTTACGTGGCCCTACGAACACCGGGGAGCTGTTTTTT

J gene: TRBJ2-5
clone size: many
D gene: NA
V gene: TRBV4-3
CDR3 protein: CASSQPPRDVQETQYF
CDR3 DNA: TGCGCCAGCAGCCAGCCCCCCCGGGACGTACAAGAGACCCAGTACTTC

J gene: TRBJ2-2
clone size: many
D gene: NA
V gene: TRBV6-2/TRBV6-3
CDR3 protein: CASISVGSGELFF
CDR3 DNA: TGTGCCAGCATCTCTGTGGGTTCCGGGGAGCTGTTTTTT

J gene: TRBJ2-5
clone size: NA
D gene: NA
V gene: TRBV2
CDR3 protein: CASKGQLPETQYF
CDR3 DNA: TGTGCCAGCAAAGGACAGTTGCCGGAGACCCAGTACTTC

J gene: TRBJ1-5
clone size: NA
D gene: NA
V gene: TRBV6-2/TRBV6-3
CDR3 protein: CASSAGHYQPQHF
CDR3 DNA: TGTGCCAGCAGTGCAGGGCATTATCAGCCCCAGCATTTT

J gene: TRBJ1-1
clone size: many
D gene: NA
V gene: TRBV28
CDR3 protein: CASSFLYNQPEAFF
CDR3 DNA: TGTGCCAGCAGTTTTCTATACAACCAGCCTGAAGCTTTCTTT

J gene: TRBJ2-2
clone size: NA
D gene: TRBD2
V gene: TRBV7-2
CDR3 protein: CASSPGTSGRRQLFF
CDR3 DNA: TGTGCCAGCAGCCCTGGGACTAGCGGGAGAAGGCAGCTGTTTTTT

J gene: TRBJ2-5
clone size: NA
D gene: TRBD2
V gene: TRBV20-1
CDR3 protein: CSASGLAGGGETQYF
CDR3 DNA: TGCAGTGCTAGTGGACTAGCGGGAGGGGGGGAGACCCAGTACTTC

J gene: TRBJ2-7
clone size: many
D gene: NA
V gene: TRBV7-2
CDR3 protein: CASKYGPGEANEQYF
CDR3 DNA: TGTGCCAGCAAATATGGGCCAGGGGAGGCGAACGAGCAGTACTTC

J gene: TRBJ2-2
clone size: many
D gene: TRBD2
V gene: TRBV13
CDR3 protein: CASSLAGGLAGAGELFF
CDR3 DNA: TGTGCCAGCAGCTTAGCCGGCGGACTAGCGGGAGCCGGGGAGCTGTTTTTT

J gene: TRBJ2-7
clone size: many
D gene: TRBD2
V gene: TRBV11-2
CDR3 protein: CASTFTGTSGYEQYF
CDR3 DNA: TGTGCCAGCACCTTCACCGGGACTAGTGGCTACGAGCAGTACTTC

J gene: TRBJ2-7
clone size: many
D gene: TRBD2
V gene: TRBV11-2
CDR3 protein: CASSLGGLASREQYF
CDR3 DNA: TGTGCCAGCAGCTTAGGGGGACTAGCTTCCCGCGAGCAGTACTTC